This is a list of T cell receptor beta chains from one sample in a study of post-analysis software for immune sequencing data. TCRdb reprocessed the PCR reads via MiXCR and lists one record per CDR3 protein. Of about 400,000 distinct CDR3 sequences listed, 30% to 45% are singletons. Sequencing input: blood. The receptors here all came from a girl under 18 with multiple sclerosis. CDR3s include the opening cysteine and the closing phenylalanine or tryptophan. The order of the fields is V gene, clone size, D gene, J gene, CDR3 length, CDR3 DNA, CDR3 protein. A D gene is named only where the DNA matches it firmly. Part of the rows lack a size; the others show once, few, many or a class for expanded clones.

TRBV29-1	few	.	TRBJ2-7	13	TGCAGCGTTGCCTGGTCAAATTCCTACGAGCAGTACTTC	CSVAWSNSYEQYF
TRBV6-5	few	TRBD1	TRBJ2-7	14	TGTGCCAGTAAGATGACAGGGCTCCTTTACGAGCAGTACTTC	CASKMTGLLYEQYF
TRBV7-2	.	.	TRBJ2-5	14	TGTGCCAGCAGTTCATGGACAGATGGACGTGGGCAGTACTTC	CASSSWTDGRGQYF
TRBV11-2	.	.	TRBJ2-5	14	TGTGCCAGCAGCTTCCGGGACATCCAAGAGACCCAGTACTTC	CASSFRDIQETQYF
TRBV10-3	few	TRBD2	TRBJ2-6	16	TGTGCCATCGGGAGGGAGCTCCTTTCTGGGGCCAACGTCCTGACTTTC	CAIGRELLSGANVLTF
TRBV12-3/TRBV12-4	few	TRBD1	TRBJ1-5	15	TGTGCCAGCAGTTTTGGCAGGGGGCAGGATCAGCCCCAGCATTTT	CASSFGRGQDQPQHF
TRBV12-3/TRBV12-4	few	TRBD2	TRBJ2-3	15	TGTGCCAGCAGGCGCGGGGGTTCTCAGACAGATACGCAGTATTTT	CASRRGGSQTDTQYF
TRBV7-9	once	TRBD1	TRBJ2-3	15	TGTGCCAGTCTCCTAACAGGGGCCGGCGGAGATACGCAGTATTTT	CASLLTGAGGDTQYF
TRBV12-3/TRBV12-4	few	.	TRBJ1-1	12	TGTGCCAGCAGTTCCGGGCAAGGAAGCGCTTTCTTT	CASSSGQGSAFF
TRBV7-6	.	.	TRBJ2-2	14	TGTGCCAGCAGCCATACTAGGGGCACCGGGGAACTGTTTTTT	CASSHTRGTGELFF
TRBV7-2	.	.	TRBJ2-5	17	TGTGCCAGCAGCTTAGCGCCCGGCCTAGCAGGCCGAGAGACCCAGTACTTC	CASSLAPGLAGRETQYF
TRBV10-3	.	.	TRBJ1-1	15	TGTGCCATCAGTGGGTCTTCAAGGGTCGGCACTGAAGCTTTCTTT	CAISGSSRVGTEAFF
TRBV11-2	few	TRBD2	TRBJ2-1	17	TGTGCCAGCAGACCCCCCTTGGTTAGCGGGGGGGCCCATGAGCAGTTCTTC	CASRPPLVSGGAHEQFF
TRBV3-1	.	TRBD1	TRBJ2-1	13	TGTGCCAGCAGCGCCCCGGGACAGGGGGCGCGGTTCTTC	CASSAPGQGARFF
TRBV20-1	.	.	TRBJ2-1	16	TGCAGTGCTCTGGATCCCGGTAGGAGCTCCTACAATGAGCAGTTCTTC	CSALDPGRSSYNEQFF
TRBV12-3/TRBV12-4	many	TRBD2	TRBJ2-3	13	TGTGCCAGCGGGCTAGCGGGGTTAGATACGCAGTATTTT	CASGLAGLDTQYF
TRBV7-2	few	.	TRBJ2-6	16	TGTGCCAGCAGCTTAGTCAGGCCGGCTGGGGCCAACGTCCTGACTTTC	CASSLVRPAGANVLTF
TRBV6-6	few	.	TRBJ1-5	13	TGTGCCAGCAGTTACAAGGGATACCAGCCCCAGCATTTT	CASSYKGYQPQHF
TRBV20-1	.	TRBD1	TRBJ1-3	14	TGCAGTGCGGACGGACAGGGGTTGGGAAACACCATATATTTT	CSADGQGLGNTIYF
TRBV4-3	.	TRBD1	TRBJ2-5	14	TGCGCCAGCAGCCAAGGACAGGGCCCCGAGACCCAGTACTTC	CASSQGQGPETQYF
TRBV14	.	.	TRBJ2-2	15	TGTGCCAGCAGCCAAGATCTGGGAGGCGCCGGGGAGCTGTTTTTT	CASSQDLGGAGELFF
TRBV7-3	.	.	TRBJ1-2	13	TGTGCCAGCCTCGTGACAGGATACTATGGCTACACCTTC	CASLVTGYYGYTF
TRBV12-3/TRBV12-4	many	TRBD2	TRBJ2-7	14	TGTGCCAGCAGTTTGTCGGGGGGGGCCTACGAGCAGTACTTC	CASSLSGGAYEQYF
TRBV7-8	.	TRBD1	TRBJ2-4	15	TGTGCCAGCAGCTTACTAAGAACAGGGGCCTACGGGCAGTACTTC	CASSLLRTGAYGQYF
TRBV20-1	.	.	TRBJ2-4	11	TGCAGTGCTCCGCTGATGGGCATTCAGTACTTC	CSAPLMGIQYF
TRBV28	.	TRBD2	TRBJ2-1	17	TGTGCCAGCAGTCCCCAAGCCAGACTAGGGGAGGGCAATGAGCAGTTCTTC	CASSPQARLGEGNEQFF
TRBV11-2	.	.	TRBJ2-7	16	TGTGCCAGCAGCTTAGGAGCAGGGGTAAGCTCCTACGAGCAGTACTTC	CASSLGAGVSSYEQYF
TRBV7-9	.	.	TRBJ1-3	15	TGTGCCAGCAGCCTCGGGGGACACCTTATAAACACCATATATTTT	CASSLGGHLINTIYF
TRBV4-2	few	TRBD2	TRBJ2-3	15	TGTGCCAGCAGCCCCGCGGCGGGGGACACAGATACGCAGTATTTT	CASSPAAGDTDTQYF
TRBV12-3/TRBV12-4	once	.	TRBJ2-7	15	TGTGCCAGCAGTTCATCCGGGGTCCAATTCTACGAGCAGTACTTC	CASSSSGVQFYEQYF
TRBV20-1	once	TRBD2	TRBJ2-3	15	TGCAGTGCTAGAGGACTAGCGGGAGTCGCAGATACGCAGTATTTT	CSARGLAGVADTQYF
TRBV27	.	.	TRBJ1-1	13	TGTGCCAGCAGTTACGATTACGGTTCTGAAGCTTTCTTT	CASSYDYGSEAFF
TRBV6-5	once	TRBD1	TRBJ1-6	16	TGTGCCAGCAGCCGACGAATAGGGACAGGAAATTCACCCCTCCACTTT	CASSRRIGTGNSPLHF
TRBV5-1	.	TRBD2	TRBJ2-5	14	TGCGCCAGCAGCCTGGGACTAGCGGCGGAGACCCAGTACTTC	CASSLGLAAETQYF
TRBV15	few	.	TRBJ2-4	15	TGTGCCACCAGCAGAGACGCCGGGACCGTAAACATTCAGTACTTC	CATSRDAGTVNIQYF
TRBV14	few	.	TRBJ1-6	16	TGTGCCAGCAGTTCAGGGGAACGGTCATATAATTCACCCCTCCACTTT	CASSSGERSYNSPLHF
TRBV7-3	many	TRBD1	TRBJ2-1	15	TGTGCCAGCAGCCCCGGACAGGGTGTCGGAAATGAGCAGTTCTTC	CASSPGQGVGNEQFF
TRBV12-3/TRBV12-4	.	TRBD1	TRBJ1-6	15	TGTGCCAGCAGCCTCAGACAGGGCCCCAATTCACCCCTCCACTTT	CASSLRQGPNSPLHF
TRBV2	.	TRBD2	TRBJ2-3	15	TGTGTCAGCAGGTTCCCGGGACTAGAGACAGATACGCAGTATTTT	CVSRFPGLETDTQYF
TRBV12-3/TRBV12-4	.	TRBD2	TRBJ2-3	16	TGTGCCAGCAGTGATCACGAGCGGGGGTACACAGATACGCAGTATTTT	CASSDHERGYTDTQYF
TRBV5-4	.	.	TRBJ1-2	12	TGTGCCAGCAGCCTCAGCTACTATGGCTACACCTTC	CASSLSYYGYTF
TRBV9	many	.	TRBJ2-7	13	TGTGCCAGCAGCCCGTTTGGAGACTACGAGCAGTACTTC	CASSPFGDYEQYF
TRBV6-5	.	TRBD1	TRBJ2-2	17	TGTGCCAGCAGTTGGGCGCCGGGACAGGGGGCGTTTGGGGAGCTGTTTTTT	CASSWAPGQGAFGELFF
TRBV4-1	.	TRBD2	TRBJ2-3	16	TGCGCCAGCAGCCAACATAGCGGGGGATTCACAGATACGCAGTATTTT	CASSQHSGGFTDTQYF
TRBV29-1	.	.	TRBJ2-1	16	TGCAGCGTTGAAGATCGTTGGCGAAAGCTCGACAATGAGCAGTTCTTC	CSVEDRWRKLDNEQFF
TRBV5-1	.	TRBD2	TRBJ2-3	17	TGCGCCAGCAGCTTGGTACCCGGGACTAGCGTCACAGATACGCAGTATTTT	CASSLVPGTSVTDTQYF
TRBV12-3/TRBV12-4	.	TRBD1	TRBJ2-2	16	TGTGCCAGCAGCCCCCAGGGGACAGGGGCGGTCGGGGAGCTGTTTTTT	CASSPQGTGAVGELFF
TRBV3-1	few	.	TRBJ2-5	13	TGTGCCAGCAGCCAAAGGGAAAGAGAGACCCAGTACTTC	CASSQRERETQYF
TRBV6-4	.	.	TRBJ1-2	13	TGTGCCAGCAGTGAAGGCAGAAACTATGGCTACACCTTC	CASSEGRNYGYTF
TRBV14	.	.	TRBJ1-1	17	TGTGCCAGCAGCCACGCACCGGGACAAGATATGAACACTGAAGCTTTCTTT	CASSHAPGQDMNTEAFF
TRBV18	.	.	TRBJ2-3	15	TGTGCCAGCTCATTCCGACAGGTAGTCACAGATACGCAGTATTTT	CASSFRQVVTDTQYF
TRBV28	.	.	TRBJ2-7	13	TGTGCCAGCAGTTTAGCTGCCTGGGACGAGCAGTACTTC	CASSLAAWDEQYF
TRBV6-1	.	.	TRBJ1-1	15	TGTGCCAGCAGTGCCTATTTAGGGGAGGACACTGAAGCTTTCTTT	CASSAYLGEDTEAFF
TRBV29-1	few	.	TRBJ2-2	15	TGCAGCGTTGAAGAGGCAGGAGGGGACACCGGGGAGCTGTTTTTT	CSVEEAGGDTGELFF
TRBV29-1	.	TRBD1	TRBJ1-2	12	TGCAGCGTTGAGGGGACAGAGGCTGGCTACACCTTC	CSVEGTEAGYTF